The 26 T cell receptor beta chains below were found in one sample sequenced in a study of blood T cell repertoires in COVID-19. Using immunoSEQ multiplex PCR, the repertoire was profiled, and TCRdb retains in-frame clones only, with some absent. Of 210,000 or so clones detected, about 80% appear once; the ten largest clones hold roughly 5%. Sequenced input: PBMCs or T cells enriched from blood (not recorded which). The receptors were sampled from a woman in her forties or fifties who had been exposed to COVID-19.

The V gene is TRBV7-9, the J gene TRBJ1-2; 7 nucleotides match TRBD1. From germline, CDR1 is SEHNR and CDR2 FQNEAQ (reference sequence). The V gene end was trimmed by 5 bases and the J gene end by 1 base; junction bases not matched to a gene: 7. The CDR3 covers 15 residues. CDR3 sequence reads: CASSPLTGDNYGYTF. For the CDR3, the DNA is TGTGCCAGCAGCCCCCTAACAGGGGATAACTATGGCTACACCTTC.

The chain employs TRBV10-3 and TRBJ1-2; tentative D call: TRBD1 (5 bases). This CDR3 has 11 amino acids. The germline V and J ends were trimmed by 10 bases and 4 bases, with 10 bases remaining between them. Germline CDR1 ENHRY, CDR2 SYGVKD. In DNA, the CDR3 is TGTGCCAGCGGGGGAGCCTATGGCTACACCTTC. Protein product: CASGGAYGYTF.

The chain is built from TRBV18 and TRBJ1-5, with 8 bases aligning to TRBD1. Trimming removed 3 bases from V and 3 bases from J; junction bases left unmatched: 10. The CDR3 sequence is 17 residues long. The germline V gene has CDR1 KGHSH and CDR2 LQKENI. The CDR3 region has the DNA TGTGCCAGCTCACCGTGGGGTCAGGGGGCGGTCAATCAGCCCCAGCATTTT. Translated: CASSPWGQGAVNQPQHF.

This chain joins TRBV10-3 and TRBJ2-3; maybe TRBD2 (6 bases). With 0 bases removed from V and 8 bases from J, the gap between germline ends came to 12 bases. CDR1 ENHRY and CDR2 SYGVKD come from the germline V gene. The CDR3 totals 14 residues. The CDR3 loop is CAISESYEGGTQYF. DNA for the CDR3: TGTGCCATCAGTGAGTCGTATGAGGGAGGTACGCAGTATTTT.

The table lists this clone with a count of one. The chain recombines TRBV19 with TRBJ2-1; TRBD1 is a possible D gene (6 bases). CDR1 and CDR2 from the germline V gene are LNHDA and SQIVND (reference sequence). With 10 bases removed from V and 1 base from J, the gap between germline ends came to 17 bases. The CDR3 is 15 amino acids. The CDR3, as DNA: TGTGCCACGTCATACCGGGACATTTCCTACAATGAGCAGTTCTTC. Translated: CATSYRDISYNEQFF. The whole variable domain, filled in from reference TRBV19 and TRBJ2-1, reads DGGITQSPKYLFRKEGQNVTLSCEQNLNHDAMYWYRQDPGQGLRLIYYSQIVNDFQKGDIAEGYSVSREKKESFPLTVTSAQKNPTAFYLCATSYRDISYNEQFFGPGTRLTVL.

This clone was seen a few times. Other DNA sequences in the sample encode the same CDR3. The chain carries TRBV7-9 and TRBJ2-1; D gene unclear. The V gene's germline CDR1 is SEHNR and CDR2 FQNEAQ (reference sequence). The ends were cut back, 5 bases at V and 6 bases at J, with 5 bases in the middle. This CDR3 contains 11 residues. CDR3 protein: CASSPRNEQFF. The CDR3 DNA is TGTGCCAGCAGCCCTCGCAATGAGCAGTTCTTC. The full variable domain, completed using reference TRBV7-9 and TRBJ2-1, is DTGVSQNPRHKITKRGQNVTFRCDPISEHNRLYWYRQTLGQGPEFLTYFQNEAQLEKSRLLSDRFSAERPKGSFSTLEIQRTEQGDSAMYLCASSPRNEQFFGPGTRLTVL.

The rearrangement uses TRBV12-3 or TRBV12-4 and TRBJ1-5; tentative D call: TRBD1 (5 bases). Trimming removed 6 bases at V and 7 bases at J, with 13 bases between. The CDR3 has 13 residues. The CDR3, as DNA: TGTGCCAGCAGCCCTGGGGGGGGGCAGCCCCAGCATTTT. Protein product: CASSPGGGQPQHF.

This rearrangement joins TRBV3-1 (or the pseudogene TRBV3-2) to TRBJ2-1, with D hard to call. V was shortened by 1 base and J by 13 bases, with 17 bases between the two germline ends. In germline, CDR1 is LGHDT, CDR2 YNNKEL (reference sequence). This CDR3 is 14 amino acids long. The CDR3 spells CASSQVKIVAVQFF. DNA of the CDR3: TGTGCCAGCAGCCAAGTCAAGATTGTGGCAGTCCAGTTCTTC.

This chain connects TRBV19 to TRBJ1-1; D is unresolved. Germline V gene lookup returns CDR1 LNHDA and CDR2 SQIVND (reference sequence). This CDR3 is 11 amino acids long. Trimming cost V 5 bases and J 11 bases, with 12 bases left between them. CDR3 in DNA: TGTGCCAGTAGTTGGAAGGAGGACGCTTTCTTT. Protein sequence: CASSWKEDAFF.

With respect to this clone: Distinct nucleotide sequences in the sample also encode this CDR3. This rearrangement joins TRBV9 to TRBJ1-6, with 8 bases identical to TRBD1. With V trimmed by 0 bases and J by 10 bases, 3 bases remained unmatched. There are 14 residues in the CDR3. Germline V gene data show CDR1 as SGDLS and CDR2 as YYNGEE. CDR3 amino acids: CASSVGQGNSPLHF. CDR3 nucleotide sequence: TGTGCCAGCAGCGTAGGACAGGGGAACTCACCCCTCCACTTT. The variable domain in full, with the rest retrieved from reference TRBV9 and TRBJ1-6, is DSGVTQTPKHLITATGQRVTLRCSPRSGDLSVYWYQQSLDQGLQFLIQYYNGEERAKGNILERFSAQQFPDLHSELNLSSLELGDSALYFCASSVGQGNSPLHFGNGTRLTVT.

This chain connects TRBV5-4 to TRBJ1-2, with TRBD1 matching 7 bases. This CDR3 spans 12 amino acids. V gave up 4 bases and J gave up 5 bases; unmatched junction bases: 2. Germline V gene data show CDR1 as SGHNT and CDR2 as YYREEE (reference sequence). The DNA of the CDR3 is TGTGCCAGCAGCCAGGACAGGTATGGCTACACCTTC. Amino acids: CASSQDRYGYTF. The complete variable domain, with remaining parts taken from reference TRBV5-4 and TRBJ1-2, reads ETGVTQSPTHLIKTRGQQVTLRCSSQSGHNTVSWYQQALGQGPQFIFQYYREEENGRGNFPPRFSGLQFPNYSSELNVNALELDDSALYLCASSQDRYGYTFGSGTRLTVV.

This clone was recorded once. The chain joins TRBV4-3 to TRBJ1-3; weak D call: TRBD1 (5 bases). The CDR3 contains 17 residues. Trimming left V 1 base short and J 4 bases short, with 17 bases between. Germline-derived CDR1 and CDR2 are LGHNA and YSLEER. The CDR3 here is CASSQGNAGYSGNTIYF. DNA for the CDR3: TGCGCCAGCAGCCAAGGAAATGCAGGGTATTCCGGAAACACCATATATTTT.

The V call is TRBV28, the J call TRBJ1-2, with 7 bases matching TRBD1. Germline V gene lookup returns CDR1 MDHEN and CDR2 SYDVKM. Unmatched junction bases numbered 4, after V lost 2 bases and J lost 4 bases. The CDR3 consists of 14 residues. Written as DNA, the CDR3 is TGTGCCAGCAGTTTAACAGGGGTGAGCTATGGCTACACCTTC. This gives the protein CASSLTGVSYGYTF.

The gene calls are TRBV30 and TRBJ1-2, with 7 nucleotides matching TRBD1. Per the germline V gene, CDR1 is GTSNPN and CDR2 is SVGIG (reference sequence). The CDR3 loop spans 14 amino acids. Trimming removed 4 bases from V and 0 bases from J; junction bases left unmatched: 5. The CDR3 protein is CAWKPGGPNYGYTF. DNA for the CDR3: TGTGCCTGGAAGCCAGGGGGTCCTAACTATGGCTACACCTTC.

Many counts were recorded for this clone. The CDR3 loop reads CASSQDLIPGQGAFVNTEAFF. The CDR3 nucleotides are TGCGCCAGCAGCCAAGATCTAATCCCGGGACAGGGGGCATTCGTCAACACTGAAGCTTTCTTT. This chain connects TRBV4-1 to TRBJ1-1, with 12 bases matching TRBD1. This CDR3 region has 21 residues. V shed 0 bases, J shed 2 bases, and the junction held 16 bases outside the gene matches. CDR1 and CDR2 (germline): MGHRA, YSYEKL.

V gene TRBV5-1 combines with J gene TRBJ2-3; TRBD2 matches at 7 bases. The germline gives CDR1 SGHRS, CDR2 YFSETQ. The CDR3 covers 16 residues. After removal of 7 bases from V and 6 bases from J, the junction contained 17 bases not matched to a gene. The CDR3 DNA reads TGCGCCAGCGGACCCCAAAATTTGGCGGGGGTCGATACGCAGTATTTT. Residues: CASGPQNLAGVDTQYF.

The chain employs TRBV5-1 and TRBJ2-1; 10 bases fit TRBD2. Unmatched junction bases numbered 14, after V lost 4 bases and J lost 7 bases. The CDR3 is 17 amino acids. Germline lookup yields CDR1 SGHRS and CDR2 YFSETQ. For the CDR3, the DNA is TGCGCCAGCAGCCCAGTAGCGGGGGGCCCTACAACTAATGAGCAGTTCTTC. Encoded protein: CASSPVAGGPTTNEQFF.

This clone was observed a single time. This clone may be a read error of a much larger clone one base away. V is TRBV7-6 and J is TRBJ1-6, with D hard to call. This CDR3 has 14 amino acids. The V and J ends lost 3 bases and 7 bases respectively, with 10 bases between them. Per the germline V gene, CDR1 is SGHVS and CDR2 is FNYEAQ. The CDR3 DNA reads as TGTGCCAGCAGCTTTTCGAGGAGGAATTCACCCCTCCACTTT. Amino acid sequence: CASSFSRRNSPLHF. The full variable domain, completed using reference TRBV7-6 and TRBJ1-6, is GAGVSQSPRYKVTKRGQDVALRCDPISGHVSLYWYRQALGQGPEFLTYFNYEAQQDKSGLPNDRFSAERPEGSISTLTIQRTEQRDSAMYRCASSFSRRNSPLHFGNGTRLTVT.

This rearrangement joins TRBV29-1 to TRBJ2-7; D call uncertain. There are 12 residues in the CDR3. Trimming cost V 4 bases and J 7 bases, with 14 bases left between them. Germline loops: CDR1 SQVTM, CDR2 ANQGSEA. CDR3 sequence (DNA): TGCAGCGTTGGAATTCGGAGAAATGAGCAGTACTTC. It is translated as CSVGIRRNEQYF.

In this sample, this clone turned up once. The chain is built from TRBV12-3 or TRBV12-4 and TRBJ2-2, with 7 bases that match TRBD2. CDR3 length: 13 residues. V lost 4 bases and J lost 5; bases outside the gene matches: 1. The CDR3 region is CASSSGGTGELFF. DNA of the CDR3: TGTGCCAGCAGTTCGGGGGGAACCGGGGAGCTGTTTTTT.

In DNA, the CDR3 is TGTGCCAGCTATCAGAACTATGGCTACACCTTC. Amino acid sequence: CASYQNYGYTF. The chain has TRBV2 and TRBJ1-2; D gene uncertain. The germline gives CDR1 SNHLY, CDR2 FYNNEI. V was pared by 8 bases and J by 2 bases, with 6 bases between. The CDR3 has 11 amino acids. The entire variable domain, with the rest obtained from reference TRBV2 and TRBJ1-2, is as follows: EPEVTQTPSHQVTQMGQEVILRCVPISNHLYFYWYRQILGQKVEFLVSFYNNEISEKSEIFDDQFSVERPDGSNFTLKIRSTKLEDSAMYFCASYQNYGYTFGSGTRLTVV.

The CDR3 region has the DNA TGTGCCAGCAGCTTCGCGGGGGGGCCGGCTGATACGCAGTATTTT. It translates to CASSFAGGPADTQYF. This rearrangement joins TRBV7-8 to TRBJ2-3; TRBD2 matches 9 bases. Losses at the gene ends were 3 bases for V and 6 bases for J; bases not matched to a gene: 7. The CDR3 is 15 residues long. In germline, CDR1 is SGHVS, CDR2 FQNEAQ.

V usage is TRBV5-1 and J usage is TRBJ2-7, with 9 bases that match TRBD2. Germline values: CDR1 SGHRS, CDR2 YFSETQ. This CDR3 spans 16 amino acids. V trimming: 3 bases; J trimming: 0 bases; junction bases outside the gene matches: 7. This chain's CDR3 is CASSYLAGSSSYEQYF. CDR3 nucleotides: TGCGCCAGCAGCTACCTAGCGGGGTCGAGCTCCTACGAGCAGTACTTC.

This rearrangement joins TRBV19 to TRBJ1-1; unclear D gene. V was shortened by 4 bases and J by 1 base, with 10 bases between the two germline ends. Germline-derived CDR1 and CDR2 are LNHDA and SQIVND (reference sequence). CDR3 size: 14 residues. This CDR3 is CASSTRTENTEAFF. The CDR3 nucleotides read TGTGCCAGTAGTACCCGAACAGAGAACACTGAAGCTTTCTTT.

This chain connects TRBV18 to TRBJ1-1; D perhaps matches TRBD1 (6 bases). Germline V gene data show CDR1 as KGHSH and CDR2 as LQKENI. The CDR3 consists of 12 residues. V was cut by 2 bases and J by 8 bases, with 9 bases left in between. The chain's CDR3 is CASSPSGTEAFF. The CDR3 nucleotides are TGTGCCAGCTCACCATCCGGGACAGAAGCTTTCTTT.

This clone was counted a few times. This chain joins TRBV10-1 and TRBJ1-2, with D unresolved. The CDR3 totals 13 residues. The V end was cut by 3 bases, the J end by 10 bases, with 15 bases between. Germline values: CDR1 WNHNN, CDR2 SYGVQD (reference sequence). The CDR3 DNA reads TGCGCCAGCAGTGAAGAGATCGGCAGGATCTACACCTTC. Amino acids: CASSEEIGRIYTF.